This T cell receptor (beta chain) was recorded in a study of beta chain features in type 1 diabetes. V dropped 5 bases and J dropped 4; count of bases not matched to a gene: 0. Looked up from germline, CDR1 is SGHTA and CDR2 is FQGNSA. The CDR3 runs to 13 residues. Whole-study findings and limits: Type 1 diabetes patients had TCRB CDR3s that were shorter (moderately but significantly so) in all four CD4+ subsets. PCR might pick shorter templates more often, in the same way for patients and controls. Cells carrying high TCR expression could end up over-represented when cDNA is sequenced.

Of the isolated RNA, all was reverse transcribed, and so the sequenced material was expressed TCRB transcripts. TCRdb's table, derived via immunoSEQ multiplex PCR, lists solely in-frame clones and lacks some. The table lists over 150,000 clones, 8% to 8.5% of them singletons. About this clone itself: Its specificity is unknown.

Via CD45RO/CCR7/CD25/CD127/CD95/CD27, cells of the CD4+ naive, central memory, regulatory and stem cell-like memory subsets were sorted. The TCR comes from a woman aged 18-29 years with type 1 diabetes. Material for sequencing was central memory CD4+ T cells from blood. The chain carries TRBV7-2 and TRBJ2-2; TRBD2 aligns across 8 bases. The CDR3 reads CASSRGGTGELFF. CDR3 nucleotide sequence: TGTGCCAGCAGCCGGGGGGGCACCGGGGAGCTGTTTTTT.